These 4 T cell receptor beta chains originate from one sample sequenced in a study of T cell clones after liver transplantation. TCRdb keeps only in-frame clones here, not all; method: immunoSEQ multiplex PCR. The data hold 51,000 or so clones, with 86% observed a single time. The specimen comprised CD8+ T cells from blood, sampled 12 months after liver transplant. All receptors derive from a human patient who received a liver transplant. The graft donor may be the source of some T cells.

V and J are TRBV9 and TRBJ1-1; a weak D match, TRBD1 (5 bases). The CDR3 contains 13 residues. V was cut by 5 bases and J by 0 bases, with 8 bases left in between. Germline loops: CDR1 SGDLS, CDR2 YYNGEE. CDR3 DNA: TGTGCCAGCAGTGGGGGGGTGAACACTGAAGCTTTCTTT. Translation gives CASSGGVNTEAFF.

The J gene is TRBJ2-3, the V gene TRBV7-9, with 10 bases identical to TRBD2. Losses at the gene ends were 5 bases for V and 2 bases for J; bases not matched to a gene: 16. The CDR3 consists of 19 residues. Germline loops: CDR1 SEHNR, CDR2 FQNEAQ (reference sequence). The DNA for the CDR3 is TGTGCCAGCAGCCTTAGATCACTAGCGGGGAACCTACCCACAGATACGCAGTATTTT. Its translation is CASSLRSLAGNLPTDTQYF.

The chain couples TRBV19 to TRBJ1-5; the D is unclear. Germline loops: CDR1 LNHDA, CDR2 SQIVND (reference sequence). V was clipped by 5 bases and J by 0 bases, with 11 bases between them. The CDR3 sequence is 15 residues long. The DNA for the CDR3 is TGTGCCAGTAGTCCTAGGCGGGGTAGCAATCAGCCCCAGCATTTT. It codes for CASSPRRGSNQPQHF. The variable domain in full, with the rest retrieved from reference TRBV19 and TRBJ1-5, is DGGITQSPKYLFRKEGQNVTLSCEQNLNHDAMYWYRQDPGQGLRLIYYSQIVNDFQKGDIAEGYSVSREKKESFPLTVTSAQKNPTAFYLCASSPRRGSNQPQHFGDGTRLSIL.

This clone was detected only once. CDR3 sequence reads: CASSPKDRGYEQYF. The DNA of the CDR3 is TGTGCCAGTAGTCCCAAGGACAGGGGCTACGAGCAGTACTTC. The chain couples TRBV19 to TRBJ2-7; 9 bases match TRBD1. Germline V gives CDR1 LNHDA, CDR2 SQIVND (reference sequence). The length of the CDR3 is 14 residues. Trimming took 5 bases from V and 3 from J; bases not matched to a gene: 5.